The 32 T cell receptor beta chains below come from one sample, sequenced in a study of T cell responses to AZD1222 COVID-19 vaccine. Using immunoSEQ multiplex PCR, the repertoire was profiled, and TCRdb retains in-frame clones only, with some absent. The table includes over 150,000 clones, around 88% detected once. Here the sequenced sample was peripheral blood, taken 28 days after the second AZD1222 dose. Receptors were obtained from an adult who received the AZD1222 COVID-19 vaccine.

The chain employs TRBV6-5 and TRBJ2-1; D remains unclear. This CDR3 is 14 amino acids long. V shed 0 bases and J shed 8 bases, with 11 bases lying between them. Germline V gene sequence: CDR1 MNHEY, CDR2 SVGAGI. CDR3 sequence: CASSYSGRSDEQFF. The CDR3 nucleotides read TGTGCCAGCAGTTACTCTGGGCGGTCGGATGAGCAGTTCTTC.

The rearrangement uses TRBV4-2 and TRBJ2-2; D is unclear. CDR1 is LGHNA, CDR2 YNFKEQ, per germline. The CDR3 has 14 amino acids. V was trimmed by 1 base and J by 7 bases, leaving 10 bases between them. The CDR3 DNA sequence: TGTGCCAGCAGCCAAGCCGAGGTCGACGGGGAGCTGTTTTTT. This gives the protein CASSQAEVDGELFF.

The CDR3 sequence: CASSEGESRAGNTIYF. CDR3 sequence (DNA): TGTGCCAGCAGTGAAGGGGAGTCGCGGGCCGGAAACACCATATATTTT. The chain combines TRBV2 with TRBJ1-3; D unclear. The CDR3 totals 16 residues. Per germline, CDR1 SNHLY and CDR2 FYNNEI. Trimming stripped 1 base from V and 4 bases from J, with 14 bases between.

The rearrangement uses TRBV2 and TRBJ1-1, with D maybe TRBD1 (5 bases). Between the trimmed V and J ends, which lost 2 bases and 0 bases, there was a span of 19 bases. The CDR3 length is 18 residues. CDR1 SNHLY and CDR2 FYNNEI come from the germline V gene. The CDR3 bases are TGTGCCAGCAGTGAATTTGGGGCCCCAGGTCGGCTGAACACTGAAGCTTTCTTT. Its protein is CASSEFGAPGRLNTEAFF.

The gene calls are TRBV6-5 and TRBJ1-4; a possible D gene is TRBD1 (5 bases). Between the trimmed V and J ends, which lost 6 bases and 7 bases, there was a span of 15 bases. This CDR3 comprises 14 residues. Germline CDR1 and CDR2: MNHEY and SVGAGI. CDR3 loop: CASSSGGFTEKLFF. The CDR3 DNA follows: TGTGCCAGCAGCTCGGGGGGTTTTACTGAAAAACTGTTTTTT.

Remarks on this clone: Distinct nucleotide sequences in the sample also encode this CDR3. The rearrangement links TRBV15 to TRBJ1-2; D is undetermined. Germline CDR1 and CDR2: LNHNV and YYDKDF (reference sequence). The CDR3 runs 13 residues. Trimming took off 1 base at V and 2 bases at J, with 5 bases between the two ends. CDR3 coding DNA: TGTGCCACCAGCAGAGCCCAGAACTATGGCTACACCTTC. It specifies CATSRAQNYGYTF.

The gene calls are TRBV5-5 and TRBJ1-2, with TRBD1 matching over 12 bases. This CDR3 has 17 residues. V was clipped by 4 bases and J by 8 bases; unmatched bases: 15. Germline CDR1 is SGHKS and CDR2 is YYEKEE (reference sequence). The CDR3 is CASSRATIRDRGRGYTF. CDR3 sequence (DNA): TGTGCCAGCAGCCGGGCTACAATCCGGGACAGGGGGCGCGGCTACACCTTC.

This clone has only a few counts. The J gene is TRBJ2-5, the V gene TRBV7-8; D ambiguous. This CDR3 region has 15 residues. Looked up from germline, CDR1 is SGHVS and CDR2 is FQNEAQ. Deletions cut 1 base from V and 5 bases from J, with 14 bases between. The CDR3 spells CASSLDVFLGETQYF. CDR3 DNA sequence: TGTGCCAGCAGCTTAGACGTGTTTCTTGGGGAGACCCAGTACTTC.

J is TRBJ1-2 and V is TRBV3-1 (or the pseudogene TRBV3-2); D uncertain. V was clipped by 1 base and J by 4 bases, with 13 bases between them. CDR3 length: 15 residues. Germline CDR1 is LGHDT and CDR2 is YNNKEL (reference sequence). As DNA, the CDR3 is TGTGCCAGCAGCCAAGTGGGGTTTTCTGGCTATGGCTACACCTTC. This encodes CASSQVGFSGYGYTF.

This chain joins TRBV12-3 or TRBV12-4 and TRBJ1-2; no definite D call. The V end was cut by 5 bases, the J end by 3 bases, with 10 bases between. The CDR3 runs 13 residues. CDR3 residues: CASSGTVDYGYTF. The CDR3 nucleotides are TGTGCCAGCAGTGGTACGGTTGACTATGGCTACACCTTC.

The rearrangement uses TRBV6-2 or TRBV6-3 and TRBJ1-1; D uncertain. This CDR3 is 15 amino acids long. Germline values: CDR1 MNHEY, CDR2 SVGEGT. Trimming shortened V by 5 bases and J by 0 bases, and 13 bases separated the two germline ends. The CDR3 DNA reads TGTGCCAGCAGTCCCGTTAGGAGGTTGAACACTGAAGCTTTCTTT. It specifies CASSPVRRLNTEAFF.

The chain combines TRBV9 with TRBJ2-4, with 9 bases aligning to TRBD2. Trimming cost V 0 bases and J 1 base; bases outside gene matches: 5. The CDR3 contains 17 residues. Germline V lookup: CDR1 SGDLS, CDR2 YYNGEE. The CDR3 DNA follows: TGTGCCAGCAGCGTAGAAGCGGGGGGAGTGGCCAAAAACATTCAGTACTTC. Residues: CASSVEAGGVAKNIQYF.

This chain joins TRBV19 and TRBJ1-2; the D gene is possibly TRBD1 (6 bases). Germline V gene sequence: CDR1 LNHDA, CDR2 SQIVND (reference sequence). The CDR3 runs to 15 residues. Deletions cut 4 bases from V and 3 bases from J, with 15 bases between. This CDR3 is CASSTSMGGDYGYTF. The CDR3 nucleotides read TGTGCCAGTAGTACCTCGATGGGGGGCGACTATGGCTACACCTTC.

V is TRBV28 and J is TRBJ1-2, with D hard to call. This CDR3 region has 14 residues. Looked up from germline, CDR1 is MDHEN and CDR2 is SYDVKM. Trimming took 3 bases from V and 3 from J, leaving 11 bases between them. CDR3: CASSFAGRHYGYTF. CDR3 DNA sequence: TGTGCCAGCAGTTTTGCGGGAAGGCACTATGGCTACACCTTC.

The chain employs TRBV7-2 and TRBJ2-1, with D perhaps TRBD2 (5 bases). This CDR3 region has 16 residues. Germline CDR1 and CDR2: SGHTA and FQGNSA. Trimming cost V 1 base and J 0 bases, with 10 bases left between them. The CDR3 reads CASSLVDGSSYNEQFF. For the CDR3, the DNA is TGTGCCAGCAGCTTAGTCGATGGGAGCTCCTACAATGAGCAGTTCTTC.

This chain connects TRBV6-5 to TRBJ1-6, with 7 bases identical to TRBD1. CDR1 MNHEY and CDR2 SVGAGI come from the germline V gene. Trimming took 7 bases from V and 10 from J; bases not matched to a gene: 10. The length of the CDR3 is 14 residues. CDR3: CASMVLQGRSPLHF. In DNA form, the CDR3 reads TGTGCCAGCATGGTCCTACAGGGGAGGTCACCCCTCCACTTT.

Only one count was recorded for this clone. For the CDR3, the DNA is TGTGCCAGCAGCTCGGGACAGGGGTTGGACACCGGGGAGCTGTTTTTT. Encoded protein: CASSSGQGLDTGELFF. The gene calls are TRBV7-9 and TRBJ2-2, with 10 bases lining up with TRBD1. Trimming took 4 bases from V and 3 from J; bases not matched to a gene: 5. CDR1 and CDR2 (germline): SEHNR, FQNEAQ (reference sequence). The CDR3 runs 16 residues.

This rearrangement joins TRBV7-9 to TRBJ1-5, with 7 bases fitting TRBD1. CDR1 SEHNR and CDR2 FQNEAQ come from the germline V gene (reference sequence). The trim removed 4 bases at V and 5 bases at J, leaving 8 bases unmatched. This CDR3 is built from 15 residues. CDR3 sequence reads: CASSSGRGRDQPQHF. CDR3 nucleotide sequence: TGTGCCAGCAGCTCTGGGAGGGGGCGGGATCAGCCCCAGCATTTT.

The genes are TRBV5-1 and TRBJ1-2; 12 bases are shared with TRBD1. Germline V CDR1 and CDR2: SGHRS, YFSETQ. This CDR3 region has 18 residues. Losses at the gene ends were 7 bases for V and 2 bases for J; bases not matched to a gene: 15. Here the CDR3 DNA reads TGCGCCAGCGGTCTGATACCGGGACAGGGGGCCTCGAACTATGGCTACACCTTC. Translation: CASGLIPGQGASNYGYTF.

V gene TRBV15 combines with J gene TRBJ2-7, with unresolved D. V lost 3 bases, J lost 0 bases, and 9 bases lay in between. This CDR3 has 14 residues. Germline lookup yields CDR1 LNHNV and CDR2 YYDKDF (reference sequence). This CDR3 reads CATSRVSSSYEQYF. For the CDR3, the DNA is TGTGCCACCAGCAGGGTTAGTTCCTCCTACGAGCAGTACTTC.

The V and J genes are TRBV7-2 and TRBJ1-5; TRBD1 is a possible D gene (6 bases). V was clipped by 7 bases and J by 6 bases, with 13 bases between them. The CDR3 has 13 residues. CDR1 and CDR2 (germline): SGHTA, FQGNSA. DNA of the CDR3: TGTGCCAGCAATAACAGGGTGGGTCAGCCCCAGCATTTT. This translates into CASNNRVGQPQHF.

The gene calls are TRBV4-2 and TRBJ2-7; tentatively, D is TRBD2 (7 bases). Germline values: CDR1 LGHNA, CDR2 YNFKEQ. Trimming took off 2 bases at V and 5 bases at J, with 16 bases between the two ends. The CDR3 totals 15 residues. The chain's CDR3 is CASSQSSGGPHEQYF. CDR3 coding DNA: TGTGCCAGCAGCCAATCGTCCGGGGGGCCCCACGAGCAGTACTTC.

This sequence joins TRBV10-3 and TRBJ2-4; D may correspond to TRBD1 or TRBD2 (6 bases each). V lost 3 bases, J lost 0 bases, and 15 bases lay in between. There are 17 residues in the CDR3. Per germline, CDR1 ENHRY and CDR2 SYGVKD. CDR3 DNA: TGTGCCATCAGTGAAAGAGGGGGGCAGCTAGCCAAAAACATTCAGTACTTC. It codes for CAISERGGQLAKNIQYF.

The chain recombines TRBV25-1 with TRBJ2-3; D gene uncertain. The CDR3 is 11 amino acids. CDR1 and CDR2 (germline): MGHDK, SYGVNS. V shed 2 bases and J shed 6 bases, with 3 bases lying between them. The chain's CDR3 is CASSEGDTQYF. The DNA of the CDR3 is TGTGCCAGCAGTGAAGGGGATACGCAGTATTTT.

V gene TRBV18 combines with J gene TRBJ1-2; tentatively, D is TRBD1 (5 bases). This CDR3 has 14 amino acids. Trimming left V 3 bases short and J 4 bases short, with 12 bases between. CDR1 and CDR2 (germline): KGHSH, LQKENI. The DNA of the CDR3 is TGTGCCAGCTCACCGCCAGGACAAAGCTATGGCTACACCTTC. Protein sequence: CASSPPGQSYGYTF.

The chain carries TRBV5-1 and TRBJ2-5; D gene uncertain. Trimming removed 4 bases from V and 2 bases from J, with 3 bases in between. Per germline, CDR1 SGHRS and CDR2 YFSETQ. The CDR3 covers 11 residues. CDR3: CASSRQETQYF. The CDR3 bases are TGCGCCAGCAGCCGGCAAGAGACCCAGTACTTC.

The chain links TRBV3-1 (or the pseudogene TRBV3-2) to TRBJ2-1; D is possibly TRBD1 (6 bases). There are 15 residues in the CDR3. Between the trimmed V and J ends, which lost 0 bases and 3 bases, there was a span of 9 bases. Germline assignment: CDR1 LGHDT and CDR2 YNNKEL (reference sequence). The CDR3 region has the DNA TGTGCCAGCAGCCAAGAAAACAGGGTCTACAATGAGCAGTTCTTC. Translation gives CASSQENRVYNEQFF.

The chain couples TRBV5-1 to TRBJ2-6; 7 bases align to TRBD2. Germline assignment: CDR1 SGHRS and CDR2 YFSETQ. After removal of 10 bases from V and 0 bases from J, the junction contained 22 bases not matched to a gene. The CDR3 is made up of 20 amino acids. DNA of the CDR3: TGCGCCCCCAGCTTGGGGGGGGTGGGGAGATCCCCCTCTGGGGCCAACGTCCTGACTTTC. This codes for CAPSLGGVGRSPSGANVLTF. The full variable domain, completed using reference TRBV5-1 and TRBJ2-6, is KAGVTQTPRYLIKTRGQQVTLSCSPISGHRSVSWYQQTPGQGLQFLFEYFSETQRNKGNFPGRFSGRQFSNSRSEMNVSTLELGDSALYLCAPSLGGVGRSPSGANVLTFGAGSRLTVL.

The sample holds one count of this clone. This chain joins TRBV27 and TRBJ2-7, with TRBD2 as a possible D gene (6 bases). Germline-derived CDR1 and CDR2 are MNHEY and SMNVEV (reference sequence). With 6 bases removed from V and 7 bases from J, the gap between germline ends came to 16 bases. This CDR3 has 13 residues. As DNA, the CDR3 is TGTGCCAGCAGCCAAGAGCCAGGAGGGGAGCAGTACTTC. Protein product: CASSQEPGGEQYF.

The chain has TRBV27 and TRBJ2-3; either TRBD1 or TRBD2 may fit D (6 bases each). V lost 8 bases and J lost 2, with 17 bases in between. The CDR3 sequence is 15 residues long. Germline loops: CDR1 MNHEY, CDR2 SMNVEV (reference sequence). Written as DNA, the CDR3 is TGTGCCAGCTGGATCGGGGGCACTTTCACAGATACGCAGTATTTT. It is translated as CASWIGGTFTDTQYF.

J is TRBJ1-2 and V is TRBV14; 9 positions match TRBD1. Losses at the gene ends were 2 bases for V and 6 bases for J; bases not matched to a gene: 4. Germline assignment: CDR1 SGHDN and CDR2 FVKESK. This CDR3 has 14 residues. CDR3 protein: CASSQWDRADGYTF. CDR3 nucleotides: TGTGCCAGCAGCCAATGGGACAGGGCAGATGGCTACACCTTC.

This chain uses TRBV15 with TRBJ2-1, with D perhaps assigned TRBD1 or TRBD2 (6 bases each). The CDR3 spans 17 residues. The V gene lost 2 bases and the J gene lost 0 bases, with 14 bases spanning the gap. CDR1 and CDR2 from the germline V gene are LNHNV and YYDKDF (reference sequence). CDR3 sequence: CATSRLPPGASYNEQFF. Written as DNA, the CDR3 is TGTGCCACCAGCAGACTTCCCCCGGGGGCCTCCTACAATGAGCAGTTCTTC.